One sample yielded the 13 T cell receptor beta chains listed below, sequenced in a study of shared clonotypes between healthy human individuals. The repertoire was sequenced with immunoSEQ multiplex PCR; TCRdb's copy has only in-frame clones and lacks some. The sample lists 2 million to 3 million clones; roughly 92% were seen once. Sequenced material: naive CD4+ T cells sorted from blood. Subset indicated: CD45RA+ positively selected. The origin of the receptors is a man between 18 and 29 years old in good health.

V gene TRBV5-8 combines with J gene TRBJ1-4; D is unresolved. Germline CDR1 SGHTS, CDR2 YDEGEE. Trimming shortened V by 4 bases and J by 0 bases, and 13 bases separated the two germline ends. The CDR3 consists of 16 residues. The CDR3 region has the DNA TGTGCCAGCAGCCCCCTTCTGGACCCAACTAATGAAAAACTGTTTTTT. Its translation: CASSPLLDPTNEKLFF.

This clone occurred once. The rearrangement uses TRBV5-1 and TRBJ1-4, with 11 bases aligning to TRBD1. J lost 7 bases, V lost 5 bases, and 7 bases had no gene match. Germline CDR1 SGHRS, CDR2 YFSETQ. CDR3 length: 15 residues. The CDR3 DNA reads TGCGCCAGCAGGAACCCGGGACAGGGGGGTGAAAAACTGTTTTTT. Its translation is CASRNPGQGGEKLFF.

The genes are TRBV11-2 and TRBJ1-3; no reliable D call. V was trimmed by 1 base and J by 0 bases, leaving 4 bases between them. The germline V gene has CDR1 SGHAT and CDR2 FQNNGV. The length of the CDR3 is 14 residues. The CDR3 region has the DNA TGTGCCAGCAGCTTAGTGAGCTCTGGAAACACCATATATTTT. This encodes CASSLVSSGNTIYF.

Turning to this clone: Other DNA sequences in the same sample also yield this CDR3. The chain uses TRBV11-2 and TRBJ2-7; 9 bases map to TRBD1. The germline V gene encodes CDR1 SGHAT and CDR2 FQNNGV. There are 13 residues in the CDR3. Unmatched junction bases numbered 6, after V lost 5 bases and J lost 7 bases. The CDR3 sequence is CASSRDRGREQYF. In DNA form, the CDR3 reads TGTGCCAGCAGCCGCGACAGGGGGAGGGAGCAGTACTTC.

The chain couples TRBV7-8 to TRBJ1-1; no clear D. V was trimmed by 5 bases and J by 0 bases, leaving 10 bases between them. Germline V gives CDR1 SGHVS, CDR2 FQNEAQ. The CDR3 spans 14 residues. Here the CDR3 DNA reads TGTGCCAGCAGCCCTAATCATATGAACACTGAAGCTTTCTTT. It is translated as CASSPNHMNTEAFF.

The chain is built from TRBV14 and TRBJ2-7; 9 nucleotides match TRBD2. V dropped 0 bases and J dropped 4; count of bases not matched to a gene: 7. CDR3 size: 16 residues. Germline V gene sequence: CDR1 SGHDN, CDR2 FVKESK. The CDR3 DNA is TGTGCCAGCAGCCAAGAACTCAGCGGGAGGATATACGAGCAGTACTTC. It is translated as CASSQELSGRIYEQYF.

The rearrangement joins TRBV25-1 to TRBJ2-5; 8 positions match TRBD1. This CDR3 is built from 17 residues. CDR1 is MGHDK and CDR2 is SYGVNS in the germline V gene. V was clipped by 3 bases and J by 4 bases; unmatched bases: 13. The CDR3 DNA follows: TGTGCCAGCAGTGACCCCGGACAGGGTTTAATTTCAGAGACCCAGTACTTC. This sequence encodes CASSDPGQGLISETQYF. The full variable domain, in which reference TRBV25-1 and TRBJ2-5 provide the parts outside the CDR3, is EADIYQTPRYLVIGTGKKITLECSQTMGHDKMYWYQQDPGMELHLIHYSYGVNSTEKGDLSSESTVSRIRTEHFPLTLESARPSHTSQYLCASSDPGQGLISETQYFGPGTRLLVL.

The CDR3 reads CASSYSVAENRYEQYF. As DNA, the CDR3 is TGTGCCAGCAGTTACTCAGTAGCCGAAAACCGCTACGAGCAGTACTTC. V and J are TRBV28 and TRBJ2-7; D unclear. CDR1 is MDHEN, CDR2 SYDVKM, per germline. Trimming took 4 bases from V and 3 from J, leaving 19 bases between them. The CDR3 length is 16 residues.

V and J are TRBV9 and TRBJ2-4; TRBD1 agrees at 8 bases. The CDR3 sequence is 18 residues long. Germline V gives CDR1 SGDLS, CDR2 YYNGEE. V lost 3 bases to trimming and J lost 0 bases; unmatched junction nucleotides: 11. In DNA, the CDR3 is TGTGCCAGCAGCGAAATGTCCGGGACAGGATTAGCCAAAAACATTCAGTACTTC. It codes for CASSEMSGTGLAKNIQYF.

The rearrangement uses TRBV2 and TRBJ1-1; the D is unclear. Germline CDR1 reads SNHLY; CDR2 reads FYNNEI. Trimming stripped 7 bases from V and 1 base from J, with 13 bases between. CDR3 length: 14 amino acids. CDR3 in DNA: TGTGCCAGCAAGAGGGTCGGGGAGAACACTGAAGCTTTCTTT. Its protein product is CASKRVGENTEAFF. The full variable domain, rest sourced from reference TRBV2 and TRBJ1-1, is EPEVTQTPSHQVTQMGQEVILRCVPISNHLYFYWYRQILGQKVEFLVSFYNNEISEKSEIFDDQFSVERPDGSNFTLKIRSTKLEDSAMYFCASKRVGENTEAFFGQGTRLTVV.

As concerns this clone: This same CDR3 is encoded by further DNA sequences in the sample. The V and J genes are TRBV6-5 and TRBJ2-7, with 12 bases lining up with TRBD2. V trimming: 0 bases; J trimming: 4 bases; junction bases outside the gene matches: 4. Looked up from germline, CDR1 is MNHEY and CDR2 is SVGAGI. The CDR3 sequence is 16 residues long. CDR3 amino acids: CASSYSRLAGAYEQYF. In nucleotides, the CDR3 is TGTGCCAGCAGTTACTCAAGACTAGCGGGAGCTTACGAGCAGTACTTC.

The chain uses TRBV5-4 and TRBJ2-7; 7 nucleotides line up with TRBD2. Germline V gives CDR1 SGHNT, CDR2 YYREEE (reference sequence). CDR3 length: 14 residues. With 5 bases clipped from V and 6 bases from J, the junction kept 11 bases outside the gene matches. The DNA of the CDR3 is TGTGCCAGCAGTGATGGCGGGGGACGGGGCGAGCAGTACTTC. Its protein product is CASSDGGGRGEQYF.

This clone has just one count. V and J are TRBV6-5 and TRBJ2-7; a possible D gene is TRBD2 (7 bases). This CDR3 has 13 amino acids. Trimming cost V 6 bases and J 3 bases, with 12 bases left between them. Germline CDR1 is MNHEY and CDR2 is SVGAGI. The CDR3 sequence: CASRRGHNYEQYF. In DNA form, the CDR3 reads TGTGCCAGCAGGCGGGGGCATAACTACGAGCAGTACTTC.